The clone carrying this T cell receptor beta chain has only one observation. This record belongs to a study of long-term antiretroviral therapy in people with HIV. Overall study: Samples collected earliest predate the 2015 immediate-ART recommendation by about a decade.

CDR3 length equals 16 residues. Trimming cost V 1 base and J 9 bases, with 20 bases left between them. Germline V gives CDR1 SGHNT, CDR2 YENEEA. Every participant with HIV received treatment in the United States. A v3.0 immunoSEQ assay was performed at survey level. Per-sample targets for sequencing were roughly 35,000-55,000 T-cell genomes. Profiling relied on immunoSEQ multiplex PCR, and the TCRdb table lists in-frame clones only, not all of them. The profile shows about 29,000 clones, 95% of them singletons. The genes are TRBV11-3 and TRBJ2-3, with a possible D match to TRBD2 (5 bases). The origin of this receptor is a man aged 25 to 45 with HIV. Sequences were derived from unsorted PBMCs, sampled 5.3 years after starting antiretroviral therapy. The CDR3 DNA reads as TGTGCCAGCAGCTTAGGTGATTCGAGCGGATGGCCCACGCAGTATTTT. Translating gives CASSLGDSSGWPTQYF.